A single sample is the source of the 10 T cell receptor beta chains below, sequenced in a study of tumor-infiltrating lymphocytes in primary liver carcinoma. Unsorted bulk tissue, about 20-32 mg of it, served as the source for co-extraction of RNA and DNA. Researchers generated TCR beta cDNA from 500 ng of total RNA, relying on a constant-region primer. Libraries covering TCR beta were generated through three nested multiplex PCR rounds (using a slightly modified ARM-PCR). A C-beta reverse primer and TRBV1-TRBV30 forward primers served in each of the first two PCR rounds, at roughly 10 cycles apiece. TCRdb reprocessed the multiplex PCR reads via MiXCR and lists one record per CDR3 protein. The sample lists tens of thousands of distinct CDR3 sequences, approximately 77% seen once, with roughly 21% in the top ten. Material for sequencing was liver tumor tissue from sampling region 1. Stated subset: tumor region T1, superior pole. Receptors originate from a middle-aged man with primary liver carcinoma and hepatitis B virus infection.

This clonotype was detected once. The chain is built from TRBV14 and TRBJ2-1; D call uncertain. V lost 4 bases and J lost 4, with 14 bases in between. CDR3 length: 15 amino acids. Germline CDR1 and CDR2: SGHDN and FVKESK. CDR3 coding DNA: TGTGCCAGCAGCCCTATTCCCAGCACATACAATGAGCAGTTCTTC. This translates into CASSPIPSTYNEQFF.

The chain recombines TRBV4-1 with TRBJ2-4; 10 nucleotides align to TRBD2. The CDR3 is 18 residues long. The V segment lost 2 bases and the J segment 1 base; nucleotides outside the gene matches: 8. The germline V gene encodes CDR1 MGHRA and CDR2 YSYEKL. The DNA for the CDR3 is TGCGCCAGCAGCCAAATTTCCGGGACTAGCGTCGCCAAAAACATTCAGTACTTC. This translates into CASSQISGTSVAKNIQYF.

Turning to this clonotype: A junction end diverges from the germline sequence, so it may reflect a read error. This chain links TRBV4-1 with TRBJ2-7; tentatively, D is TRBD2 (6 bases). This CDR3 region has 13 residues. In germline, CDR1 is MGHRA, CDR2 YSYEKL. The CDR3 loop is CAGSQDVAEEQYF. Written as DNA, the CDR3 is TGCGCCGGCAGCCAAGATGTAGCGGAGGAGCAGTATTTC.

In the case of this clonotype: One end of the junction varies from germline; a read error may be responsible. The CDR3 region has the DNA TGTGCCAGCAGCCGCGGGGGTCGCTACCCCACAGACACGCAGTTTTTT. Its translation is CASSRGGRYPTDTQFF. The chain employs TRBV11-1 and TRBJ2-3, with 7 bases identical to TRBD2. The CDR3 runs 16 residues. CDR1 SGHAT and CDR2 FQDESV come from the germline V gene (reference sequence).

For this clonotype: An end of the junction differs from the germline gene, which may be a read error. This rearrangement joins TRBV6-6 to TRBJ2-1; D remains ambiguous. The length of the CDR3 is 14 residues. CDR1 MNHNY and CDR2 SVGAGI come from the germline V gene (reference sequence). Here the CDR3 DNA reads TGTGCCAACAGTTATGGTCGGAACTACAATGAGCAGTTCTTC. Translating gives CANSYGRNYNEQFF.

This clonotype counts as medium-sized. The V gene is TRBV11-1, the J gene TRBJ2-3; the D is unclear. V was trimmed by 1 base and J by 4 bases, leaving 12 bases between them. The CDR3 contains 15 residues. Germline lookup yields CDR1 SGHAT and CDR2 FQDESV (reference sequence). Here the CDR3 DNA reads TGTGCCAGCAGCTTAGGATGGATCGTCGCAGATACGCAGTATTTT. Protein sequence: CASSLGWIVADTQYF.

This clonotype has only a few counts. A much larger clone is a single base away; this may be a read error. The CDR3 coding sequence is TGCGCCAGCACTCGAATACTCGGCGGGGACACTGAAGCTTTCTTT. Its translation: CASTRILGGDTEAFF. The rearrangement links TRBV5-1 to TRBJ1-1; D gene ambiguous. Between the trimmed V and J ends, which lost 6 bases and 3 bases, there was a span of 18 bases. There are 15 residues in the CDR3. Germline V gene sequence: CDR1 SGHRS, CDR2 YFSETQ. Together with reference TRBV5-1 and TRBJ1-1, the CDR3 gives the full variable domain: KAGVTQTPRYLIKTRGQQVTLSCSPISGHRSVSWYQQTPGQGLQFLFEYFSETQRNKGNFPGRFSGRQFSNSRSEMNVSTLELGDSALYLCASTRILGGDTEAFFGQGTRLTVV.

V and J are TRBV7-8 and TRBJ2-7, with TRBD1 identical over 7 bases. CDR1 SGHVS and CDR2 FQNEAQ come from the germline V gene. This CDR3 contains 15 residues. Germline trimming cut 5 bases from V and 1 base from J; bases unmatched to any gene: 8. The CDR3: CASSIEGGQSYEQYF. In DNA form, the CDR3 reads TGTGCCAGCAGCATAGAAGGGGGACAGTCCTACGAGCAGTACTTC.

Remarks on this clonotype: This CDR3 fails to terminate in the conserved phenylalanine or tryptophan, so it likely reflects a read error. The chain couples TRBV11-2 to TRBJ2-1; 8 bases are shared with TRBD2. The trim removed 0 bases at V and 6 bases at J, leaving 7 bases unmatched. The CDR3 is 16 amino acids. Germline V CDR1 and CDR2: SGHAT, FQNNGV. CDR3 nucleotides: TGTGCCAGCAGCTTAGAACCGGGGGGGCAGTTCAATGAGCAGTTCTAC. Translation gives CASSLEPGGQFNEQFY.

This clonotype was picked up many times. The rearrangement links TRBV7-9 to TRBJ1-2; 9 positions agree with TRBD1. The junction had 8 bases not matched to a gene; V was cut back by 5 bases and J by 4 bases. Per the germline V gene, CDR1 is SEHNR and CDR2 is FQNEAQ (reference sequence). The CDR3 has 15 amino acids. CDR3 in DNA: TGTGCCAGCAGCCCGCGGACAGGGGCGTTCTATGGCTACACCTTC. This encodes CASSPRTGAFYGYTF.